This entry concerns a single TCR beta chain. What it binds is unknown. This sample was taken from a study of blood T cells in healthy people across ages. Findings and limits, study-wide: In older individuals, TCR beta diversity per million T cells was lower, falling roughly linearly with age. A strong correlation was found between TCR beta diversity and the percentage of naive T cells. Fewer expanded clones and more diversity marked long-lived versus aged donors.

Each donor was a healthy Caucasian individual from Russia, aged 6 to 90. The ends were cut back, 5 bases at V and 0 bases at J, with 17 bases in the middle. Germline V gene sequence: CDR1 DFQATT, CDR2 SNEGSKA (reference sequence). CDR3 length equals 15 residues. Through a sample-barcoded 5' primer and a J-beta primer mix, a second PCR was run for roughly 6 to 12 cycles. MiXCR, run by TCRdb on the 5' RACE reads, gives a single entry per CDR3 protein. The table includes 1.5 million to 2 million distinct CDR3 sequences, about two fifths detected once. This sequence was found in a human donor in good health. Sequenced: blood. The V and J genes are TRBV20-1 and TRBJ2-7; possible D gene TRBD1, 6 bases. The chain's CDR3 is CSASKDSTVSYEQYF. CDR3 nucleotides: TGCAGTGCTTCCAAGGACAGTACGGTCTCCTACGAGCAGTACTTC.